This entry lists 14 T cell receptor beta chains sequenced from one sample in a study of blood T cells in healthy people across ages. The authors ran a second PCR of 7 to 11 cycles using a sample-barcoded 5' primer and a J-beta primer mix. MiXCR, run by TCRdb on the 5' RACE reads, gives a single entry per CDR3 protein. The sample shows about 510,000 distinct CDR3 sequences, about 29% of them seen only once. This sample was also put to use in a study of T cells of mothers and their children.

Sequenced material: blood. The receptor source for this set is a boy between 2 and 10 years old in good health.

There are a few counts of this clonotype. The chain joins TRBV6-2 or TRBV6-3 to TRBJ2-7, with a possible D match to TRBD2 (6 bases). CDR1 MNHEY and CDR2 SVGEGT come from the germline V gene. Deletions cut 2 bases from V and 2 bases from J, with 7 bases between. The CDR3 has 13 amino acids. The CDR3 is CASSYAGPYEQYF. DNA of the CDR3: TGTGCCAGCAGTTACGCGGGGCCCTACGAGCAGTACTTC.

The chain is built from TRBV7-2 and TRBJ2-7, with TRBD2 as a possible D gene (5 bases). This CDR3 contains 12 residues. Germline CDR1 is SGHTA and CDR2 is FQGNSA. V dropped 8 bases and J dropped 4 bases, with 12 bases sitting between them. CDR3 DNA sequence: TGTGCCAGCCGGGAACTCGATTACGAGCAGTACTTC. Translation: CASRELDYEQYF.

This sequence joins TRBV6-6 and TRBJ2-7, with a tentative D call TRBD2 (6 bases). Between the trimmed V and J ends, which lost 0 bases and 0 bases, there was a span of 12 bases. The CDR3 spans 16 residues. Germline V gene data show CDR1 as MNHNY and CDR2 as SVGAGI (reference sequence). CDR3 loop: CASSYSSLASSYEQYF. The CDR3 region has the DNA TGTGCCAGCAGTTACTCCAGCCTAGCGTCCTCCTACGAGCAGTACTTC.

This clonotype has more than one count but fewer than ten. The DNA for the CDR3 is TGCGCCAGCAGCTTGGAAGGGGCGGATGGCTACACCTTC. It yields the protein CASSLEGADGYTF. V usage is TRBV5-1 and J usage is TRBJ1-2; TRBD1 might be the D (5 bases). V shed 0 bases and J shed 6 bases, with 9 bases lying between them. Per the germline V gene, CDR1 is SGHRS and CDR2 is YFSETQ. The CDR3 length is 13 residues.

This clonotype was observed a few times. V is TRBV7-8 and J is TRBJ2-5, with D possibly matching TRBD1 (6 bases). Trimming removed 5 bases from V and 5 bases from J, with 15 bases in between. Germline V gene data show CDR1 as SGHVS and CDR2 as FQNEAQ. The CDR3 totals 14 residues. The CDR3 DNA sequence: TGTGCCAGCAGCGGAGCCCAGGGACACGAGACCCAGTACTTC. As protein: CASSGAQGHETQYF.

This rearrangement joins TRBV5-1 to TRBJ2-1; 13 bases line up with TRBD2. The CDR3 spans 16 residues. Germline loops: CDR1 SGHRS, CDR2 YFSETQ. After removal of 0 bases from V and 8 bases from J, the junction contained 5 bases not matched to a gene. CDR3 bases: TGCGCCAGCAGCTTGGCCACTAGCGGGGGGGGTGATGAGCAGTTCTTC. It codes for CASSLATSGGGDEQFF.

This clonotype was counted between two and nine times. The genes are TRBV29-1 and TRBJ2-1; the match to TRBD2 covers 9 bases. The germline V gene has CDR1 SQVTM and CDR2 ANQGSEA. V lost 3 bases and J lost 0; bases outside the gene matches: 0. The CDR3 length is 14 residues. Here the CDR3 reads CSVDSGSSYNEQFF. The CDR3 DNA sequence: TGCAGCGTTGATAGCGGGAGCTCCTACAATGAGCAGTTCTTC.

This chain connects TRBV6-5 to TRBJ1-1; 8 nucleotides align to TRBD1. CDR1 is MNHEY, CDR2 SVGAGI, per germline. This CDR3 region has 13 residues. The J segment lost 3 bases and the V segment lost 6 bases, leaving 3 bases of the junction unmatched. The CDR3 DNA reads as TGTGCCAGCAGGTCGGACAGGGACACTGAAGCTTTCTTT. Protein sequence: CASRSDRDTEAFF.

This rearrangement joins TRBV29-1 to TRBJ2-5; D perhaps matches TRBD2 (6 bases). Germline CDR1 and CDR2: SQVTM and ANQGSEA. V lost 7 bases and J lost 1, with 13 bases in between. This CDR3 region has 13 residues. CDR3 DNA: TGCAGCGCCAGGAGGGGTGGCCAAGAGACCCAGTACTTC. Translating it yields CSARRGGQETQYF.

This clonotype was seen more than once but under ten times. A junction end diverges from the germline sequence, so it may reflect a read error. This CDR3 is CASSGQGLYEQYF. The CDR3 DNA follows: TGCGCCAGCAGTGGACAGGGGCTCTACGAGCAGTACTTC. The J gene is TRBJ2-7, the V gene TRBV12-3 or TRBV12-4; 9 bases are a match to TRBD1. CDR3 length: 13 residues.

The gene calls are TRBV6-1 and TRBJ1-2, with a tentative D call TRBD1 (6 bases). Germline V gene lookup returns CDR1 MNHNS and CDR2 SASEGT. Trimming cost V 8 bases and J 5 bases, with 24 bases left between them. The CDR3 spans 16 residues. CDR3 region: CASLPTGLHLRYGYTF. The CDR3 nucleotides are TGTGCCAGCTTACCGACAGGTCTCCACCTGAGATATGGCTACACCTTC.

This chain connects TRBV29-1 to TRBJ1-1; the D gene is possibly TRBD1 (5 bases). Germline V lookup: CDR1 SQVTM, CDR2 ANQGSEA. V lost 8 bases to trimming and J lost 5 bases, with 15 bases between them. The CDR3 totals 12 residues. CDR3 DNA sequence: TGCAGCTCGGGGGGAGGGTGGACTGAAGCTTTCTTT. This gives the protein CSSGGGWTEAFF.

The V and J genes are TRBV20-1 and TRBJ2-3, with D perhaps matching TRBD2 (6 bases). V lost 5 bases and J 4 bases, leaving 25 bases between the germline ends. The CDR3 runs 17 residues. The germline V gene encodes CDR1 DFQATT and CDR2 SNEGSKA (reference sequence). CDR3 region: CSAVSRGGTPTSDTQYF. CDR3 sequence (DNA): TGCAGTGCTGTTTCTCGAGGCGGGACTCCAACCTCAGATACGCAGTATTTT.

There are a few counts of this clonotype. This chain joins TRBV7-3 and TRBJ1-6; no reliable D call. CDR3 size: 14 residues. The V end was cut by 1 base, the J end by 7 bases, with 8 bases between. CDR1 is SGHTA, CDR2 FQGTGA, per germline. The CDR3 loop is CASSLIPNNSPLHF. The CDR3 coding sequence is TGTGCCAGCAGCTTAATCCCCAACAATTCACCCCTCCACTTT.